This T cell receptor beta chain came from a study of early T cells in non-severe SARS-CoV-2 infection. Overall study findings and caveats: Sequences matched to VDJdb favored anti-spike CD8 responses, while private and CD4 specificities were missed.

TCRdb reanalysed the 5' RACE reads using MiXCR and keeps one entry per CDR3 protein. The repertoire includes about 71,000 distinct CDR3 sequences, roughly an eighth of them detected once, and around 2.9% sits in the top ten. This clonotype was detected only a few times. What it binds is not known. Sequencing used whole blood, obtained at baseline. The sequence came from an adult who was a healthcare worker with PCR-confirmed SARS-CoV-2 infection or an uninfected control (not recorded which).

The DNA for the CDR3 is TGCAGTGCCCGGGGACAGGGGAATTCACCCCTCCACTTT. It translates to CSARGQGNSPLHF. The chain links TRBV20-1 to TRBJ1-6; TRBD1 agrees at 10 bases. Germline CDR1 reads DFQATT; CDR2 reads SNEGSKA (reference sequence). CDR3 length equals 13 residues. Germline trimming cut 6 bases from V and 7 bases from J; bases unmatched to any gene: 3.